The present T cell receptor (beta chain) was sequenced within a study of beta chain features in type 1 diabetes. V lost 1 base and J 0 bases, leaving 13 bases between the germline ends. The CDR3 consists of 17 residues. CDR1 is SEHNR, CDR2 FQNEAQ, per germline (reference sequence). CD4+ naive, central memory, regulatory and stem cell-like memory cells were sorted via CD45RO/CCR7/CD25/CD127/CD95/CD27. Expressed TCRB transcripts were sequenced after all isolated RNA was converted to cDNA. The method was immunoSEQ multiplex PCR; TCRdb's version includes in-frame clones alone and lacks a portion of them. This sample has some 700,000 clones, with under 15% found just once. On this clone itself: Its antigen is not identified.

Study-wide findings and caveats: Any role of HLA type in TCRB rearrangement remained unresolved here. TCRB CDR3s from Type 1 diabetes patients were moderately but significantly shorter in all four CD4+ subsets. PCR may have favored shorter templates equally in patients and controls.

This receptor was identified in a man between 18 and 29 years old with type 1 diabetes. This chain connects TRBV7-9 to TRBJ1-5, with D perhaps TRBD1 (6 bases). The specimen sequenced was naive CD4+ T cells from blood. The CDR3 loop is CASSLEDSSYSNQPQHF. CDR3 nucleotide sequence: TGTGCCAGCAGCTTAGAGGACAGCTCTTATAGCAATCAGCCCCAGCATTTT. Filled out from reference TRBV7-9 and TRBJ1-5, the complete variable domain reads DTGVSQNPRHKITKRGQNVTFRCDPISEHNRLYWYRQTLGQGPEFLTYFQNEAQLEKSRLLSDRFSAERPKGSFSTLEIQRTEQGDSAMYLCASSLEDSSYSNQPQHFGDGTRLSIL.